This T cell receptor beta chain was captured by sequencing in a study of spatial heterogeneity in lung cancer. Overall study: TCR transcript abundance in tumor regions was strongly correlated with the T cell module score obtained from matched bulk RNA-seq.

Time point: sample taken at primary tumor resection. Regarding the study as a whole: For expanded intratumoral alpha and beta TCRs, counts tracked tumor mutation counts.

One entry per CDR3 protein results from TCRdb running MiXCR on the 5' RACE reads. The sample lists roughly 10,000 distinct CDR3 sequences, roughly 7.9% occurring once. The V gene lost 7 bases and the J gene lost 6 bases, with 26 bases spanning the gap. CDR3 length: 17 residues. CDR1 is SGDLS and CDR2 is YYNGEE in the germline V gene. For this clonotype: Its matching antigen is unknown.

The source material was lung tumor tissue, sampled at surgery. The receptor was isolated from a female donor with early-stage non-small cell lung cancer. This chain links TRBV9 with TRBJ2-1; the D gene is possibly TRBD2 (6 bases). The DNA for the CDR3 is TGTGCCAGCGGCGCTCCGCCGGGGACTCCATTGGCCAATGAGCAGTTCTTC. Translated, it gives CASGAPPGTPLANEQFF.